Described below is a single T cell receptor beta chain sequence and its context. What it binds is not known. The sample comes from a study of OX40 agonist ivuxolimab in advanced cancers. The data were produced by immunoSEQ multiplex PCR, yet TCRdb's version contains in-frame clones alone and is incomplete. This table has approximately 52,000 clones, approximately 94% appearing once. Germline V CDR1 and CDR2: SQVTM, ANQGSEA. The V end lost 4 bases, the J end lost 7 bases, and 13 bases lay between the germline ends. This CDR3 region has 12 residues. Study results and caveats: No antigen was identified for the clonally expanded peripheral T cells.

Sequenced here: CD4+ or CD8+ T cells sorted from blood, sampled in a trial of the OX40 agonist ivuxolimab. V is TRBV29-1 and J is TRBJ1-1, with D possibly TRBD1 on 5 matching bases. The clonotype was recovered from an adult with an advanced solid tumor such as melanoma, head and neck, liver or kidney cancer. The CDR3 DNA is TGCAGCGTTGCAAGTGGGGCAGTTGAAGCTTTCTTT. Translating it yields CSVASGAVEAFF. Complete variable domain (other parts from reference TRBV29-1 and TRBJ1-1): SAVISQKPSRDICQRGTSLTIQCQVDSQVTMMFWYRQQPGQSLTLIATANQGSEATYESGFVIDKFPISRPNLTFSTLTVSNMSPEDSSIYLCSVASGAVEAFFGQGTRLTVV.